What follows is one T cell receptor beta chain and its context. Per the original data handling: Amplification of reference gene primers provided the estimated nucleated cell counts. Libraries were prepared by immunoSEQ multiplex PCR; TCRdb keeps only in-frame clonotypes and omits some of them. The D gene and trimming were derived from the DNA, and the V and J assignments and clone size from that table. The table lists roughly 380,000 clones, over 75% of them singletons. This specimen belongs to a study of blood T cell repertoires in COVID-19. This CDR3 is built from 14 residues. The germline V gene has CDR1 SGHAT and CDR2 FQNNGV. Trimming left V 5 bases short and J 4 bases short, with 14 bases between.

The TCR was taken from a woman in her forties with COVID-19, enrolled during active disease. The rearrangement joins TRBV11-2 to TRBJ1-2; D is undetermined. Sequencing used peripheral blood. CDR3 bases: TGTGCCAGCAGCCTCGGTCGGGGAGGCTATGGCTACACCTTC. It encodes CASSLGRGGYGYTF. Combining the CDR3 with reference TRBV11-2 and TRBJ1-2 gives the whole variable domain EAGVAQSPRYKIIEKRQSVAFWCNPISGHATLYWYQQILGQGPKLLIQFQNNGVVDDSQLPKDRFSAERLKGVDSTLKIQPAKLEDSAVYLCASSLGRGGYGYTFGSGTRLTVV.